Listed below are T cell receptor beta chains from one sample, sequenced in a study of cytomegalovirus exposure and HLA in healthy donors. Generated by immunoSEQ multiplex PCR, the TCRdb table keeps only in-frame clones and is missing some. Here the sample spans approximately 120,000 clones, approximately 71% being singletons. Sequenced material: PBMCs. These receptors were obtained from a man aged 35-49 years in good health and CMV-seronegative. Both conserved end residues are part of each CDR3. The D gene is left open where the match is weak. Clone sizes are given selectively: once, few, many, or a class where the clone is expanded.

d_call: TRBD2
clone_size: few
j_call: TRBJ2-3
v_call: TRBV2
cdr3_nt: TGTGCCAGCATGGCCTTAGTAGCGGGGGGTAGCACAGATACGCAGTATTTT
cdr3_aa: CASMALVAGGSTDTQYF

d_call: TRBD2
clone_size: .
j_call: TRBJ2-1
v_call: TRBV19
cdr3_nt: TGTGCCAGTAGTACAGGGACTAGCGGATACAATGAGCAGTTCTTC
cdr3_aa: CASSTGTSGYNEQFF

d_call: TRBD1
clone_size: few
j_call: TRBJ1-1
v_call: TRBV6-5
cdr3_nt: TGTGCCAGCAGAGAGACAGGGATCAACACTGAAGCTTTCTTT
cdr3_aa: CASRETGINTEAFF

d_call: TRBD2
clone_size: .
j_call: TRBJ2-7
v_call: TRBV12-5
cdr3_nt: TGTGCTAGTGGACCCCCGGGACTAGCGGGGGGCGGGCAGTACTTC
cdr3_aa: CASGPPGLAGGGQYF

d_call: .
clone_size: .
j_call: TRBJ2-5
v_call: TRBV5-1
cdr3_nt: TGCGCCAGCAGCTTGAGGTCTTGGGCGGGGGCGCGTCAAGAGACCCAGTACTTC
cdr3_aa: CASSLRSWAGARQETQYF

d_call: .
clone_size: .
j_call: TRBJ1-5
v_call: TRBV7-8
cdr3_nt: TGTGCCAGCAGCTTACTAGGGGAAGCTCCCCAGCATTTT
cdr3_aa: CASSLLGEAPQHF

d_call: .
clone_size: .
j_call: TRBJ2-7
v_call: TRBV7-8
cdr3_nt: TGTGCCAGCAGCTCCAACCGAGCGCTATGGACAGCCTCCTCCTACGAGCAGTACTTC
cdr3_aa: CASSSNRALWTASSYEQYF

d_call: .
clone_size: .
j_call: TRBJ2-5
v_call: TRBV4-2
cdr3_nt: TGTGCCAGCAGCCAAGAAGGGGGAACAGTTGAGACCCAGTACTTC
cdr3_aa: CASSQEGGTVETQYF

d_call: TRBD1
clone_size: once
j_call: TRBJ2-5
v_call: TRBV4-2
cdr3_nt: TGTGCCAGCAGCCAAGACCAACAGGGGAATGGGGAGACCCAGTACTTC
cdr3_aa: CASSQDQQGNGETQYF

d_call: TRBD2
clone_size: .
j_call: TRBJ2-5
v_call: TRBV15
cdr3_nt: TGTGCCACCAGCCTAGCGGGACTAGGGACCCAGTACTTC
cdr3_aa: CATSLAGLGTQYF

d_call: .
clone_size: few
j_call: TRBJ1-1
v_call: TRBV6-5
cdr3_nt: TGTGCCAGCAATCCAGGATACACTGAAGCTTTCTTT
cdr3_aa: CASNPGYTEAFF

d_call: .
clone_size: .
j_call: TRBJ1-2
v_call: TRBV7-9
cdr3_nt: TGTGCCAGCAGCTTACCGAGTAATGGCTACACCTTC
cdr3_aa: CASSLPSNGYTF

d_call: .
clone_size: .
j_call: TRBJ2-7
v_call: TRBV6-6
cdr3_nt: TGTGCCAGCAGTTACTCGAACAGTCCCTACGAGCAGTACTTC
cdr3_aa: CASSYSNSPYEQYF

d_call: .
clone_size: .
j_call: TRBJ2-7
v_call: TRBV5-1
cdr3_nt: TGCGCCAGCAGCTTAATGTATAGTGAGGGTGTCTACGAGCAGTACTTC
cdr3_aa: CASSLMYSEGVYEQYF

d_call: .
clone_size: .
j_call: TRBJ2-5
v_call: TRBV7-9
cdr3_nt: TGTGCCAGCAGTCCTACAGGTACCGGCCAAGAGACCCAGTACTTC
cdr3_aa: CASSPTGTGQETQYF

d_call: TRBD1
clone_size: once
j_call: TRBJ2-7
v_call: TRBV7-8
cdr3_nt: TGTACCAGCAGCTTGGGGGACAGGAGCTCCTACGAGCAGTACTTC
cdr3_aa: CTSSLGDRSSYEQYF

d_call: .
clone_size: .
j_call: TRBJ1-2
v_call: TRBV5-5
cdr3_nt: TGTGCCAGCAGCTTGGCGGGGAACTATGGCTACACCTTC
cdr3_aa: CASSLAGNYGYTF

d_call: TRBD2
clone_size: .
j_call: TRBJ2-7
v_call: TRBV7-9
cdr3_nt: TGTGCCAGCAGCTACGGACTAGCGGGGGCGGGGTACGAGCAGTACTTC
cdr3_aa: CASSYGLAGAGYEQYF

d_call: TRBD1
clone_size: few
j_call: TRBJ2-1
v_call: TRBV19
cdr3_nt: TGTGCCAGTAGTATACCCGGGACAGGGTTCTACAATGAGCAGTTCTTC
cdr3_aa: CASSIPGTGFYNEQFF

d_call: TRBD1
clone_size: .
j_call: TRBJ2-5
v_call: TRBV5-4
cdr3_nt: TGTGCCAGCAGCTACGGGACAGAAGAAGAGACCCAGTACTTC
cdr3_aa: CASSYGTEEETQYF